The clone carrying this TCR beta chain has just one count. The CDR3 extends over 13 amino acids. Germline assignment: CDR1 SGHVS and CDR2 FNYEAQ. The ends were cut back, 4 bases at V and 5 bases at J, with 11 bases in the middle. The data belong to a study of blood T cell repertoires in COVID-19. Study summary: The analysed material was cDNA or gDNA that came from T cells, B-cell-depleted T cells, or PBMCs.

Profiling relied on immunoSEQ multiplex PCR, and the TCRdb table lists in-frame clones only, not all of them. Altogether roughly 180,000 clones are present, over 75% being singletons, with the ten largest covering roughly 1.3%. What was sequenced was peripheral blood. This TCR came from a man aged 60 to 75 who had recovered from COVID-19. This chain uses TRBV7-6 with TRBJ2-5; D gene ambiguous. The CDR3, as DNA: TGTGCCAGCAGCTCCACACAATACGAGACCCAGTACTTC. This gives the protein CASSSTQYETQYF.